This T cell receptor (beta chain) originates from a study of T cells in Graves' hyperthyroidism and ophthalmopathy. CDR3 size: 16 residues. Germline values: CDR1 SNHLY, CDR2 FYNNEI. With 2 bases clipped from V and 3 bases from J, the junction kept 3 bases outside the gene matches. Whole-study findings and limits: A model of 13 V-J pairs discriminated ophthalmopathy from stable hyperthyroidism. Ophthalmopathy onset followed model prediction by a median around 6.9 months.

TCR beta CDR3 regions were amplified from RNA. The HTBI primer set was used in a first-round RT-PCR of the TCR CDR3. A single record per CDR3 protein comes from TCRdb applying MiXCR to the multiplex PCR reads. The sample contains 650,000 to 700,000 distinct CDR3 sequences, approximately 15% of which appear only once. As regards this clonotype: Its antigen remains unidentified.

The diagnostic basis comprised clinical symptoms, serum thyroxine and TRAb, thyroid ultrasound and orbital computed tomography. The receptor was isolated from a man aged 45-60 years with Graves' hyperthyroidism. The material sequenced was blood. The chain employs TRBV2 and TRBJ2-6; 8 bases align to TRBD1. DNA for the CDR3: TGTGCCAGCAGTGAACAGGGGGCGGGTGGGGCCAACGTCCTGACTTTC. This codes for CASSEQGAGGANVLTF. The full variable domain, rest sourced from reference TRBV2 and TRBJ2-6, is EPEVTQTPSHQVTQMGQEVILRCVPISNHLYFYWYRQILGQKVEFLVSFYNNEISEKSEIFDDQFSVERPDGSNFTLKIRSTKLEDSAMYFCASSEQGAGGANVLTFGAGSRLTVL.